This T cell receptor (beta chain) comes out of a study of blood T cell repertoires in COVID-19. V gave up 6 bases and J gave up 3 bases, with 15 bases separating them. Germline V gives CDR1 MNHEY, CDR2 SVGAGI. This CDR3 is built from 15 residues. The assay was immunoSEQ multiplex PCR, and TCRdb's table has in-frame clones only and misses some. The table records approximately 270,000 clones, around 85% of them present only once. The TCR was taken from a human donor with COVID-19, enrolled during active disease. The donor label of this sample is uncertain. Sequenced input: peripheral blood. The chain couples TRBV6-5 to TRBJ1-5; D possibly corresponds to TRBD1 (6 bases). CDR3 DNA sequence: TGTGCCAGCAGCCAAACTAACAGGGTCAATCAGCCCCAGCATTTT. Translation gives CASSQTNRVNQPQHF.